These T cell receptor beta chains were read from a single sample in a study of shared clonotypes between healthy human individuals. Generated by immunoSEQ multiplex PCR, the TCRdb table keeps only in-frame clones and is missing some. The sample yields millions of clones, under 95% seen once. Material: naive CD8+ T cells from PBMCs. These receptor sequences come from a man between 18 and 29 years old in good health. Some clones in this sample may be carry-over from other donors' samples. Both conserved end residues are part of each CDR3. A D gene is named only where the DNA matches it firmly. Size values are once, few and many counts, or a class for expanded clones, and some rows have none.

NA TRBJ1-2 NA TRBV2 CASSEAGGLREYYGYTF TGTGCCAGCAGTGAAGCGGGGGGACTGAGAGAATACTATGGCTACACCTTC
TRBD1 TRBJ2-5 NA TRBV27 CASSLGQGDFETQYF TGTGCCAGCAGTTTAGGACAGGGGGATTTCGAGACCCAGTACTTC
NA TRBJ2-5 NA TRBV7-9 CASGPTPRNETQYF TGTGCCAGCGGTCCGACTCCCCGGAACGAGACCCAGTACTTC
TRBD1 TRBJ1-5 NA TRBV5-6 CASSLEGQGIQPQHF TGTGCCAGCAGCTTGGAGGGACAGGGAATTCAGCCCCAGCATTTT
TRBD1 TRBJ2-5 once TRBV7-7 CASSLGDSHQETQYF TGTGCCAGCAGCCTAGGGGACAGCCACCAAGAGACCCAGTACTTC
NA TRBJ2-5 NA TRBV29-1 CSVVPGGGTLETQYF TGCAGCGTTGTTCCTGGGGGCGGGACATTAGAGACCCAGTACTTC
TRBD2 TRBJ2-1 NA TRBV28 CASSGGLAGIYNEQFF TGTGCCAGCAGTGGAGGACTAGCGGGAATCTACAATGAGCAGTTCTTC
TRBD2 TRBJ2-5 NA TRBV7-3 CASSLLASGSRETQYF TGTGCCAGCAGCTTATTGGCTAGCGGGAGCCGAGAGACCCAGTACTTC
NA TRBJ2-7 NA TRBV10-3 CAISGWGKTYEQYF TGTGCCATCAGTGGTTGGGGGAAGACCTACGAGCAGTACTTC
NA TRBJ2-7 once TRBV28 CASSRAHPMDEQYF TGTGCCAGCAGCCGGGCCCACCCCATGGACGAGCAGTACTTC
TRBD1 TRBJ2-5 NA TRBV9 CASSRDRGLQETQYF TGTGCCAGCAGCCGAGACAGGGGGCTGCAAGAGACCCAGTACTTC
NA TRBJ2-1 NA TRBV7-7 CASRRERDSEQFF TGTGCCAGCAGACGTGAGAGGGATTCTGAGCAGTTCTTC
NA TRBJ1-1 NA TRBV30 CAWSGRNLWNTEAFF TGTGCCTGGAGTGGCAGAAACCTTTGGAACACTGAAGCTTTCTTT
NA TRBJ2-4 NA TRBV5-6 CASSWYRVKDIQYF TGTGCCAGCAGCTGGTACAGGGTTAAGGACATTCAGTACTTC
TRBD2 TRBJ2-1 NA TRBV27 CASRRLAGDNEQFF TGTGCCAGCAGAAGACTAGCGGGAGATAATGAGCAGTTCTTC
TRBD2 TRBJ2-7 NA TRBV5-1 CASNLPAGGDYEQYF TGCGCCAGCAACTTGCCGGCGGGAGGGGACTACGAGCAGTACTTC
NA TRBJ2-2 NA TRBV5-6 CASSEGTQNTGELFF TGTGCCAGCAGCGAGGGGACACAGAACACCGGGGAGCTGTTTTTT
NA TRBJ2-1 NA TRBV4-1 CASWRANEQFF TGCGCCAGCTGGAGGGCGAATGAGCAGTTCTTC
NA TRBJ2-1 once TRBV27 CASRTYREGENEQFF TGTGCCAGCAGAACTTACAGGGAGGGGGAAAATGAGCAGTTCTTC
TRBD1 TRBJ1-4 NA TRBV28 CASRDRGNEKLFF TGTGCCAGCAGGGACAGGGGGAATGAAAAACTGTTTTTT
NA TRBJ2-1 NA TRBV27 CASRSPGDAAYNEQFF TGTGCCAGCAGGTCCCCCGGGGACGCCGCCTACAATGAGCAGTTCTTC
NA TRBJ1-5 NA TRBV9 CASSVGDGNQPQHF TGTGCCAGCAGCGTAGGGGACGGAAATCAGCCCCAGCATTTT
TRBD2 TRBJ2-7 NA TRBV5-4 CASSQGLADSYEQYF TGTGCCAGCAGCCAGGGACTAGCGGATTCCTACGAGCAGTACTTC
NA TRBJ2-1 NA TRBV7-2 CASSFFGGSHHNEQFF TGTGCCAGCAGCTTTTTTGGGGGGTCTCACCACAATGAGCAGTTCTTC
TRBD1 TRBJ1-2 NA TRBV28 CASSLTGAPRGYTF TGTGCCAGCAGTTTAACAGGGGCGCCTCGGGGCTACACCTTC
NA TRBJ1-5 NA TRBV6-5 CASSYDGVQPQHF TGTGCCAGCAGTTACGATGGGGTTCAGCCCCAGCATTTT
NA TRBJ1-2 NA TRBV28 CASSPGNYGYTF TGTGCCAGCAGCCCCGGAAACTATGGCTACACCTTC
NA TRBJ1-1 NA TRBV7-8 CASSPWTENTEAFF TGTGCCAGCAGCCCTTGGACGGAGAACACTGAAGCTTTCTTT
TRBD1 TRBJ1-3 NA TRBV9 CASSVTGTGASGNTIYF TGTGCCAGCAGCGTTACCGGGACAGGGGCTTCTGGAAACACCATATATTTT
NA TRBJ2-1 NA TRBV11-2 CASSALHIVSYNEQFF TGTGCCAGCAGTGCCCTGCATATCGTCTCCTACAATGAGCAGTTCTTC
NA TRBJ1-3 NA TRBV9 CASSYPQGSTGNTIYF TGTGCCAGCAGCTACCCACAGGGTAGCACTGGAAACACCATATATTTT
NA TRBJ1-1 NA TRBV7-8 CASKTPGALIEAFF TGTGCCAGCAAAACCCCGGGGGCCCTTATAGAAGCTTTCTTT
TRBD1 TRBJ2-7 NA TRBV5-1 CASSPWTGAYEQYF TGCGCCAGCAGCCCATGGACAGGCGCCTACGAGCAGTACTTC
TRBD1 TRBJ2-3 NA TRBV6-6 CASSLRDRGLDTQYF TGTGCCAGCAGTCTCCGGGACAGGGGGCTGGATACGCAGTATTTT
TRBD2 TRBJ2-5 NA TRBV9 CASSVTSGGKETQYF TGTGCCAGCAGCGTGACTAGCGGGGGGAAAGAGACCCAGTACTTC
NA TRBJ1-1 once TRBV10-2 CASSVQGRGEAFF TGCGCCAGCAGTGTGCAGGGGAGGGGTGAAGCTTTCTTT
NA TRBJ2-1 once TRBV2 CASSERVRLNEQFF TGTGCCAGCAGTGAACGGGTCCGTCTCAATGAGCAGTTCTTC